The 9 T cell receptor beta chains listed next were all sequenced from one sample in a study of cytomegalovirus exposure and HLA in healthy donors. PCR involved 60 Vbeta and 13 Jbeta primers. TCRdb keeps only in-frame clones here, not all; method: immunoSEQ multiplex PCR. The sample yields 100,000 to 150,000 clones, less than 85% seen once. Sequenced sample: PBMCs. Receptors were obtained from a woman aged 35 to 49 in good health and CMV-seropositive.

A few counts support this clone. V is TRBV6-5 and J is TRBJ2-3; 8 nucleotides match TRBD2. The CDR3 has 14 residues. Germline CDR1 is MNHEY and CDR2 is SVGAGI. With 5 bases clipped from V and 2 bases from J, the junction kept 3 bases outside the gene matches. The CDR3 sequence is CASSETSVTDTQYF. The CDR3 nucleotides are TGTGCCAGCAGTGAGACTAGCGTCACAGATACGCAGTATTTT.

The J gene is TRBJ2-7, the V gene TRBV6-5, with 8 bases that match TRBD1. Germline assignment: CDR1 MNHEY and CDR2 SVGAGI. Trimming cost V 7 bases and J 3 bases; bases outside gene matches: 5. This CDR3 has 13 residues. CDR3 region: CASNGQGGYEQYF. The CDR3 nucleotides are TGTGCCAGCAACGGACAGGGAGGCTACGAGCAGTACTTC.

The rearrangement uses TRBV6-1 and TRBJ1-1; D perhaps matches TRBD1 (6 bases). The V end lost 5 bases, the J end lost 0 bases, and 10 bases lay between the germline ends. CDR1 is MNHNS and CDR2 is SASEGT in the germline V gene. This CDR3 region has 14 residues. CDR3 region: CASSLQGLNTEAFF. As DNA, the CDR3 is TGTGCCAGCAGTTTACAGGGTCTGAACACTGAAGCTTTCTTT.

The chain carries TRBV25-1 and TRBJ1-2; 8 nucleotides agree with TRBD1. Germline CDR1 and CDR2: MGHDK and SYGVNS. V dropped 10 bases and J dropped 3; count of bases not matched to a gene: 13. CDR3 length: 15 residues. This CDR3 is CATSDRAKGYYGYTF. The CDR3, as DNA: TGTGCCACCTCGGACAGGGCGAAGGGGTACTATGGCTACACCTTC.

In DNA form, the CDR3 reads TGTGCCAGCAGTGACCTTAGCGGTAGCTCCTACAATGAGCAGTTCTTC. This sequence encodes CASSDLSGSSYNEQFF. The rearrangement joins TRBV6-1 to TRBJ2-1; D is possibly TRBD2 (6 bases). The germline CDR1 and CDR2 sequences are MNHNS and SASEGT. V dropped 3 bases and J dropped 0 bases, with 12 bases sitting between them. The CDR3 sequence is 16 residues long.

This chain joins TRBV4-3 and TRBJ2-3, with 8 bases identical to TRBD1. The CDR3 covers 18 residues. Germline V gene sequence: CDR1 LGHNA, CDR2 YSLEER. The junction had 12 bases not matched to a gene; V was cut back by 0 bases and J by 4 bases. The CDR3 here is CASSQDIGAGGGSDTQYF. CDR3 sequence (DNA): TGCGCCAGCAGCCAAGACATAGGTGCAGGGGGCGGTTCAGATACGCAGTATTTT.

The rearrangement uses TRBV7-8 and TRBJ1-2; 7 bases match TRBD1. Germline-derived CDR1 and CDR2 are SGHVS and FQNEAQ. The CDR3 contains 15 residues. Germline trimming cut 1 base from V and 6 bases from J; bases unmatched to any gene: 8. The CDR3 loop reads CASSLEPGQIDGYTF. The CDR3 DNA reads as TGTGCCAGCAGCTTAGAACCGGGACAGATTGATGGCTACACCTTC. The complete variable domain, with remaining parts taken from reference TRBV7-8 and TRBJ1-2, reads GAGVSQSPRYKVAKRGQDVALRCDPISGHVSLFWYQQALGQGPEFLTYFQNEAQLDKSGLPSDRFFAERPEGSVSTLKIQRTQQEDSAVYLCASSLEPGQIDGYTFGSGTRLTVV.

This rearrangement joins TRBV5-8 to TRBJ2-2; D not certain. Germline CDR1 SGHTS, CDR2 YDEGEE. The germline V and J ends were trimmed by 0 bases and 1 base, with 10 bases remaining between them. This CDR3 has 16 amino acids. DNA for the CDR3: TGTGCCAGCAGCTTGGCCGGCGGCAGGAACACCGGGGAGCTGTTTTTT. The encoded protein is CASSLAGGRNTGELFF.

In this sample, this clone turned up a few times. CDR3 region: CASSRGQSSYNEQFF. The DNA for the CDR3 is TGCGCCAGCAGCCGAGGACAGAGCTCCTACAATGAGCAGTTCTTC. The V and J genes are TRBV4-3 and TRBJ2-1; D possibly corresponds to TRBD1 (6 bases). This CDR3 is 15 amino acids long. CDR1 LGHNA and CDR2 YSLEER come from the germline V gene. Trimming took off 4 bases at V and 0 bases at J, with 10 bases between the two ends.